This T cell receptor (beta chain) was sequenced for a study of OX40 agonist ivuxolimab in advanced cancers. For the study at large: Eligibility rules accepted prior anti-PD-1, anti-PD-L1 or anti-CTLA-4 therapy, and 35% to 40% had some.

Germline V gene data show CDR1 as LNHDA and CDR2 as SQIVND (reference sequence). The CDR3 sequence is 15 residues long. V lost 8 bases and J lost 6, with 19 bases in between. Sequenced by immunoSEQ multiplex PCR; TCRdb stores in-frame clones only, minus some. The table has 65,000 to 95,000 clones, less than 90% seen once. The study sampled blood at baseline, cycle 4 day 1, and cycle 7 day 1. Findings of the study overall: Relatively little clonal expansion, among the lowest observed, appeared in partial responders at 0.1-3.0 mg/kg. Circulating CD4+ and CD8+ T cells showed clonal expansion by week 6 at 0.1 to 3.0 mg/kg.

Of note for this clone: Its antigen is still unknown.

The sample here was CD4+ or CD8+ T cells sorted from blood, taken in a trial of the OX40 agonist ivuxolimab. The receptor's source is an adult with an advanced solid tumor such as melanoma, head and neck, liver or kidney cancer. The gene calls are TRBV19 and TRBJ2-2, with D possibly being TRBD1 or TRBD2 (6 bases each). The CDR3 region has the DNA TGTGCCAGTCGGATGGAGGGGGTGGTGGCCGGGGAGCTGTTTTTT. Translating gives CASRMEGVVAGELFF.